These 11 T cell receptor beta chains were all obtained from the same sample, sequenced in a study of T cells in Graves' hyperthyroidism and ophthalmopathy. TCR beta CDR3 regions were amplified from RNA transcripts. A first-round RT-PCR of the TCR CDR3 used the HTBI primer set. Using its own MiXCR run on the multiplex PCR reads, TCRdb lists one record per CDR3 protein. In the table there are about 300,000 distinct CDR3 sequences, roughly 17% of which are singletons. Specimen: blood. The receptor set was obtained from a man aged 30 to 39 with Graves' hyperthyroidism.

This clonotype was counted a few times. V is TRBV6-1 and J is TRBJ2-7; a weak D match, TRBD1 (5 bases). Between the trimmed V and J ends, which lost 6 bases and 2 bases, there was a span of 20 bases. CDR1 and CDR2 (germline): MNHNS, SASEGT. The CDR3 length is 16 residues. CDR3 protein: CASSDLTGRSAYEQYF. DNA of the CDR3: TGTGCCAGCAGCGATTTAACAGGCCGATCAGCCTACGAGCAGTACTTC.

The table lists this clonotype with many counts. The chain employs TRBV11-2 and TRBJ1-1; D not resolved. V was trimmed by 0 bases and J by 3 bases, leaving 14 bases between them. The CDR3 is 16 residues long. Germline loops: CDR1 SGHAT, CDR2 FQNNGV. CDR3 region: CASSLDRGGSHTEAFF. In nucleotides, the CDR3 is TGTGCCAGCAGCTTAGATCGGGGTGGGAGTCACACTGAAGCTTTCTTT.

Many counts were recorded for this clonotype. The chain is built from TRBV2 and TRBJ2-5; possible D gene TRBD2, 6 bases. Germline V gives CDR1 SNHLY, CDR2 FYNNEI. This CDR3 has 14 amino acids. The ends were cut back, 6 bases at V and 5 bases at J, with 16 bases in the middle. For the CDR3, the DNA is TGTGCCAGCAGCCGGGACTCCACCTGGGAGACCCAGTACTTC. This encodes CASSRDSTWETQYF. Combining the CDR3 with reference TRBV2 and TRBJ2-5 gives the whole variable domain EPEVTQTPSHQVTQMGQEVILRCVPISNHLYFYWYRQILGQKVEFLVSFYNNEISEKSEIFDDQFSVERPDGSNFTLKIRSTKLEDSAMYFCASSRDSTWETQYFGPGTRLLVL.

The chain has TRBV7-9 and TRBJ2-7; D unclear. Trimming stripped 4 bases from V and 0 bases from J, with 10 bases between. Germline loops: CDR1 SEHNR, CDR2 FQNEAQ (reference sequence). This CDR3 is built from 14 residues. CDR3 bases: TGTGCCAGCAGCTCAACTCTAGGCTCCTACGAGCAGTACTTC. It encodes CASSSTLGSYEQYF. Full variable domain (outside the CDR3, taken from reference TRBV7-9 and TRBJ2-7): DTGVSQNPRHKITKRGQNVTFRCDPISEHNRLYWYRQTLGQGPEFLTYFQNEAQLEKSRLLSDRFSAERPKGSFSTLEIQRTEQGDSAMYLCASSSTLGSYEQYFGPGTRLTVT.

This chain uses TRBV4-2 with TRBJ1-1, with TRBD1 as a possible D gene (5 bases). The CDR3 runs to 13 residues. Germline V gives CDR1 LGHNA, CDR2 YNFKEQ. V was pared by 0 bases and J by 8 bases, with 10 bases between. For the CDR3, the DNA is TGTGCCAGCAGCCAAGATAAGGCAGGGGAAGCTTTCTTT. Its translation: CASSQDKAGEAFF.

The chain employs TRBV27 and TRBJ2-2; 9 bases line up with TRBD2. CDR1 is MNHEY, CDR2 SMNVEV, per germline (reference sequence). V shed 2 bases and J 5 bases; nucleotides not matched to a gene: 3. The CDR3 sequence is 15 residues long. CDR3 in amino acids: CASSLSGRRTGELFF. The CDR3 DNA follows: TGTGCCAGCAGTTTAAGCGGGAGGCGGACCGGGGAGCTGTTTTTT.

This clonotype was observed a handful of times. This chain links TRBV5-1 with TRBJ1-1, with D possibly matching TRBD1 (5 bases). Germline V CDR1 and CDR2: SGHRS, YFSETQ. This CDR3 spans 15 amino acids. The V and J ends lost 4 bases and 4 bases respectively, with 17 bases between them. In nucleotides, the CDR3 is TGCGCCAGCAGCACAGGCGGGGGGGAGAGCACTGAAGCTTTCTTT. It translates to CASSTGGGESTEAFF.

The V call is TRBV5-4, the J call TRBJ1-4, with D maybe TRBD1 (5 bases). This CDR3 comprises 14 residues. V was trimmed by 5 bases and J by 1 base, leaving 9 bases between them. CDR1 and CDR2 from the germline V gene are SGHNT and YYREEE (reference sequence). This CDR3 reads CASSWQGTNEKLFF. In DNA, the CDR3 is TGTGCCAGCAGTTGGCAGGGAACTAATGAAAAACTGTTTTTT.

This clonotype was counted ten times or more. This chain links TRBV30 with TRBJ1-6; D remains ambiguous. The CDR3 length is 12 residues. CDR1 is GTSNPN and CDR2 is SVGIG in the germline V gene (reference sequence). V shed 4 bases and J shed 7 bases, with 8 bases lying between them. CDR3 bases: TGTGCCTGGACCAGGACCAATTCACCCCTCCACTTT. Its protein product is CAWTRTNSPLHF.

This sequence joins TRBV27 and TRBJ2-2; D remains unclear. This CDR3 is 13 amino acids long. From germline, CDR1 is MNHEY and CDR2 SMNVEV (reference sequence). V lost 2 bases, J lost 4 bases, and 5 bases lay in between. The CDR3 sequence is CASSLSRTGELFF. The CDR3 DNA reads as TGTGCCAGCAGTTTAAGCCGCACCGGGGAGCTGTTTTTT.

This clonotype was counted only a few times. The chain uses TRBV7-8 and TRBJ1-5; perhaps TRBD1 as D (5 bases). The CDR3 is 15 residues long. CDR1 and CDR2 from the germline V gene are SGHVS and FQNEAQ. With 5 bases removed from V and 6 bases from J, the gap between germline ends came to 17 bases. CDR3 residues: CASSGQEVGGQPQHF. The CDR3 DNA is TGTGCCAGCAGCGGCCAGGAAGTGGGGGGTCAGCCCCAGCATTTT.